This T cell receptor (beta chain) emerged from a study of cytomegalovirus exposure and HLA in healthy donors. Study outcomes and limitations: Cytomegalovirus association was listed for 150 or so TCR beta chains.

PCR employed 60 Vbeta and 13 Jbeta primers. TCRdb keeps only in-frame clones here, not all; method: immunoSEQ multiplex PCR. The data hold about 160,000 clones, with 65% to 85% observed a single time. The germline V gene has CDR1 LNHDA and CDR2 SQIVND (reference sequence). This CDR3 region has 14 residues. With regard to this clone: What it recognizes is unknown. A junction end diverges from the germline sequence, so it may reflect a read error. In the same sample, other DNA sequences code for this CDR3.

This receptor was taken from a male donor in good health and CMV-seropositive. The chain links TRBV19 to TRBJ1-4, with D uncertain. The sequenced material came from PBMCs. The CDR3 protein is CASSIWAENEKLFF. The DNA for the CDR3 is TGTGCCAGTAGTATATGGGCCGAGAATGAAAAGCTGTTTTTT.